This TCR beta chain was observed in a study of blood T cell repertoires in COVID-19. Overall study: T cells, B-cell-depleted T cells, or PBMCs supplied cDNA or gDNA.

The V end lost 6 bases, the J end lost 8 bases, and 17 bases lay between the germline ends. Germline CDR1 LNHDA, CDR2 SQIVND (reference sequence). The CDR3 is 15 amino acids. Authors' analysis steps: Counts of nucleated cells, estimated from reference gene primer amplification, were obtained. The repertoire was sequenced with immunoSEQ multiplex PCR; TCRdb's copy has only in-frame clones and lacks some. The V and J calls and clone size come from that table; D and trimming were worked out from the DNA. Among more than 95,000 clones, about 83% were seen once, and the ten largest hold approximately 6.3%.

The TCR originated in a man older than 75 with active or convalescent COVID-19. Sequencing was performed on peripheral blood. V usage is TRBV19 and J usage is TRBJ2-6; a weak D match, TRBD1 (5 bases). The CDR3 DNA follows: TGTGCCAGTAGCCCCCGGCCAGGGATGTCCAACGTCCTGACTTTC. Translation gives CASSPRPGMSNVLTF.